The present entry profiles one T cell receptor beta chain with its context. The source of the sample is a study of blood T cell repertoires in COVID-19. Sequenced by immunoSEQ multiplex PCR; TCRdb stores in-frame clones only, minus some. Here the sample spans 100,000 to 150,000 clones, around nine tenths being singletons. Germline loops: CDR1 WNHNN, CDR2 SYGVQD (reference sequence). Trimming at V came to 3 bases and at J to 5 bases, leaving 6 bases not matched to a gene. CDR3 size: 15 residues. The receptor's source is a woman aged 80 or over with acute or convalescent COVID-19. This rearrangement joins TRBV10-1 to TRBJ2-1; 8 bases map to TRBD2. Sequenced: peripheral blood. This CDR3 reads CASSDSSGFNNEQFF. The CDR3 coding sequence is TGCGCCAGCAGTGATTCTAGCGGGTTTAACAATGAGCAGTTCTTC.